This is a list of T cell receptor beta chains from one sample in a study of blood T cell repertoires in COVID-19. Clones were sequenced by immunoSEQ multiplex PCR, and TCRdb holds only the in-frame ones, with some missing. Of tens of thousands of clones in the sample, approximately 90% were seen once. What was sequenced was peripheral blood. These TCRs come from a human donor with active COVID-19. The donor label of this sample is uncertain. The CDR3 runs from the conserved cysteine through the conserved F or W. The order of the fields is CDR3 DNA, CDR3 protein, clone size, V gene, CDR3 length, J gene, D gene. A D gene is named only where the DNA matches it firmly. Size values are once, few and many counts, or a class for expanded clones, and some rows have none.

TGCAGCGTTCTGGACAGGGGCCTGGGCAAAAACATTCAGTACTTC	CSVLDRGLGKNIQYF	-	TRBV29-1	15	TRBJ2-4	TRBD1
TGTGCCAGCAGACCATTGACAGGGAGCAGGGAGCTGTTTTTT	CASRPLTGSRELFF	-	TRBV7-9	14	TRBJ2-2	TRBD1
TGTGCCAGCAGTCCCTCGAGGGAGGAGACCCAGTACTTC	CASSPSREETQYF	once	TRBV28	13	TRBJ2-5	-
TGTGCCAGCAGCTGGACAGACTTGAACACTGAAGCTTTCTTT	CASSWTDLNTEAFF	-	TRBV5-5	14	TRBJ1-1	-
TGTGCCAGCAGTTTATCCGGGACAGGGGGATATAGACAGCCCCAGCATTTT	CASSLSGTGGYRQPQHF	-	TRBV27	17	TRBJ1-5	TRBD1
TGTGCCAGCATTAGAAGACAGGGGTCCGGGGAGCTGTTTTTT	CASIRRQGSGELFF	once	TRBV28	14	TRBJ2-2	TRBD1
TGTGCCAGCGACCACTCTGGGGCCTATGGCTACACCTTC	CASDHSGAYGYTF	-	TRBV6-5	13	TRBJ1-2	-
TGTGCCAGCAGACCTGACAGGGGAGGTATAGACGAGCAGTACTTC	CASRPDRGGIDEQYF	-	TRBV7-2	15	TRBJ2-7	TRBD1
TGTGCCAGCAGCCGGTACGGTTACGAGCAGTACTTC	CASSRYGYEQYF	few	TRBV5-6	12	TRBJ2-7	-
TGCAGCGTTGGAGAGACAGGGGCAGGGGAGCTGTTTTTT	CSVGETGAGELFF	-	TRBV29-1	13	TRBJ2-2	TRBD1
TGTGCCAGCAGTGAAGGAGAGGTGCAGCCCCAGCATTTT	CASSEGEVQPQHF	-	TRBV6-1	13	TRBJ1-5	-
TGTGCCAGCAGCCAATCGTTTAGACTAGCGCGGTACGAGCAGTACTTC	CASSQSFRLARYEQYF	-	TRBV3-1/TRBV3-2	16	TRBJ2-7	TRBD2
TGTGCCAGCTCAATCGGACAGGGAGACACTGAAGCTTTCTTT	CASSIGQGDTEAFF	-	TRBV18	14	TRBJ1-1	TRBD1
TGTGCCAGCAGGACAGCCCTGGAGTCACCCCTCCACTTT	CASRTALESPLHF	-	TRBV6-5	13	TRBJ1-6	-
TGTGCCAGCAGCTTACCCGGGACAAGTCCCTACGAGCAGTACTTC	CASSLPGTSPYEQYF	-	TRBV13	15	TRBJ2-7	-
TGTGCCAGCAGCTCCCTAGCGGGGGCCTACGAGCAGTACTTC	CASSSLAGAYEQYF	-	TRBV7-8	14	TRBJ2-7	TRBD2
TGTGCCAGCAGCGGATCGGGACACGGATCTTCACATACGCAGTATTTT	CASSGSGHGSSHTQYF	-	TRBV7-6	16	TRBJ2-3	-
TGTGCCAGCAGCTTGTCAGGGCTCTTCTCTGGAAACACCATATATTTT	CASSLSGLFSGNTIYF	once	TRBV7-6	16	TRBJ1-3	-
TGTGCCAGCAGCCGACAGGGGAGCGGGTACGAGCAGTACTTC	CASSRQGSGYEQYF	-	TRBV9	14	TRBJ2-7	TRBD1
TGTGCCAGCAGGGGGGGAGGCTTGGTGAACACCGGGGAGCTGTTTTTT	CASRGGGLVNTGELFF	-	TRBV5-6	16	TRBJ2-2	-
TGCGCCAGCAGCCAACTAGCGGGGGAAGAGCAGTACTTC	CASSQLAGEEQYF	once	TRBV10-2	13	TRBJ2-7	TRBD2
TGTGCCAGCAGGCCGACTAGCGTCCAAAGCGAGCAGTACTTC	CASRPTSVQSEQYF	-	TRBV6-5	14	TRBJ2-7	TRBD2
TGTGCCAGCAGCCCAGGCGGGGGTGCTTGGGAGCAGTACTTC	CASSPGGGAWEQYF	-	TRBV14	14	TRBJ2-7	TRBD2
TGCGCCAGCAGCCCCTCGGGGGAGAGTTATGGCTACACCTTC	CASSPSGESYGYTF	once	TRBV4-1	14	TRBJ1-2	-
TGTGCCAGTAGACCGCTGACAGACAGAGGCACTGAAGCTTTCTTT	CASRPLTDRGTEAFF	-	TRBV19	15	TRBJ1-1	-
TGTGCCAGCAGCTTGGGGACAGGGGTTCGAGAGACCCAGTACTTC	CASSLGTGVRETQYF	-	TRBV5-6	15	TRBJ2-5	TRBD1
TGCGCCAGCAGCTTGGCTCTGAACACTGAAGCTTTCTTT	CASSLALNTEAFF	-	TRBV5-1	13	TRBJ1-1	-
TGTGCCACCAGTGATTCCGACAGTCACCACAATGAGCAGTTCTTC	CATSDSDSHHNEQFF	-	TRBV24-1	15	TRBJ2-1	-
TGTGCCAGCAGTACCGATGGGCCTAACTATGGCTACACCTTC	CASSTDGPNYGYTF	few	TRBV6-6	14	TRBJ1-2	-
TGTGCCAGCAGCTTAGCACAGGGACGCGTTAATTCACCCCTCCACTTT	CASSLAQGRVNSPLHF	-	TRBV7-9	16	TRBJ1-6	-
TGTGCCAGCAGTTTACTCCCCCCTCCCGGCACAGATACGCAGTATTTT	CASSLLPPPGTDTQYF	once	TRBV27	16	TRBJ2-3	-
TGTGCCAGCAGCCAAGATAGGACTAGCGTCCACGAGCAGTACTTC	CASSQDRTSVHEQYF	-	TRBV3-1/TRBV3-2	15	TRBJ2-7	TRBD2
TGTGCCAGTAGTATATCGGTGAACACTGAAGCTTTCTTT	CASSISVNTEAFF	-	TRBV19	13	TRBJ1-1	-
TGTGTCAGAAGCTGTTCGACCGGGACTAGCGGTGGGACCCAGTACTTC	CVRSCSTGTSGGTQYF	-	TRBV7-5	16	TRBJ2-5	-
TGTGCCAGCAGCTCGCCGGGACTAGCGGGGTTCGAGCAGTACTTC	CASSSPGLAGFEQYF	once	TRBV13	15	TRBJ2-7	TRBD2
TGTGCCACCAGCGGAATAGCCGAGGGGGAAGAGACCCAGTACTTC	CATSGIAEGEETQYF	-	TRBV15	15	TRBJ2-5	-
TGTGCCAGTAGTAGGGGGGATCAGGGTAGTGAGACCCAGTACTTC	CASSRGDQGSETQYF	-	TRBV19	15	TRBJ2-5	-
TGTGCCAGCAGTCCTCCCCTGGACAGGGGTAAGGATGGCTACACCTTC	CASSPPLDRGKDGYTF	few	TRBV27	16	TRBJ1-2	TRBD1
TGTGCCAGCAGTGACTCGGGGAAGGGGGCAGATACGCAGTATTTT	CASSDSGKGADTQYF	-	TRBV6-4	15	TRBJ2-3	-
TGTGCCAGCAGCTCTACCCAGGAGAACCGGGGGAACACCATATATTTT	CASSSTQENRGNTIYF	-	TRBV7-9	16	TRBJ1-3	-